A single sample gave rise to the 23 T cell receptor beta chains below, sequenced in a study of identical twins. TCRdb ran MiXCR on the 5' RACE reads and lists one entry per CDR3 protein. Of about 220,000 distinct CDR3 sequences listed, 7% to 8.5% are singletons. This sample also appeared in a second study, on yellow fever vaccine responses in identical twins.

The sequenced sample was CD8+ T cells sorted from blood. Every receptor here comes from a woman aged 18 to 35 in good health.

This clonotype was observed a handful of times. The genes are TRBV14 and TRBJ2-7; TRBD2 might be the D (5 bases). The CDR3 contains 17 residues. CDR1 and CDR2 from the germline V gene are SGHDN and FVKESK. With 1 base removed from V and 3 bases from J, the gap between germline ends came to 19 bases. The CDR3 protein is CASSQGAGRPGFYEQYV. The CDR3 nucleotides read TGTGCCAGCAGCCAAGGGGCCGGGCGTCCGGGGTTCTACGAGCAGTACGTC.

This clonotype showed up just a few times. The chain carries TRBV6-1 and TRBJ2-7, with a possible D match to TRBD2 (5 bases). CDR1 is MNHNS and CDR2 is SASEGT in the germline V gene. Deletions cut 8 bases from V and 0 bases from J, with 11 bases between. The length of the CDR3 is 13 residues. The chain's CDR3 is CASGRPSSYEQYV. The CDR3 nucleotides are TGTGCCAGCGGGAGACCTAGCTCCTACGAGCAGTACGTC.

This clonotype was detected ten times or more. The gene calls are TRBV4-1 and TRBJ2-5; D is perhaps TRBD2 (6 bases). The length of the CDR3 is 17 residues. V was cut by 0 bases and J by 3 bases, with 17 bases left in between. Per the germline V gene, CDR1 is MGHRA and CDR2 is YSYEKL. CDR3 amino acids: CASSQDWGGGAEETQYF. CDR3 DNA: TGCGCCAGCAGCCAAGATTGGGGAGGTGGGGCGGAAGAGACCCAGTACTTC.

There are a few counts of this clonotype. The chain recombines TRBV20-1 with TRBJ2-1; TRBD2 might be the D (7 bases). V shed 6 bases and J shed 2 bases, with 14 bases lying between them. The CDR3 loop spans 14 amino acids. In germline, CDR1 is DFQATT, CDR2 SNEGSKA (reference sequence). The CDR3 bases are TGCAGTGCCCCGGGGGCGGGGGCCTACAATGAGCAGTTCTTC. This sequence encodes CSAPGAGAYNEQFF.

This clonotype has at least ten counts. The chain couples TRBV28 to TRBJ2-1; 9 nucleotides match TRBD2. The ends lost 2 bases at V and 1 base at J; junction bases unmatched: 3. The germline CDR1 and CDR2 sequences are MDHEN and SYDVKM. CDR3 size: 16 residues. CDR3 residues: CASSLATSGSYNEQFF. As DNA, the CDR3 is TGTGCCAGCAGTTTAGCGACTAGCGGTTCCTACAATGAGCAGTTCTTC.

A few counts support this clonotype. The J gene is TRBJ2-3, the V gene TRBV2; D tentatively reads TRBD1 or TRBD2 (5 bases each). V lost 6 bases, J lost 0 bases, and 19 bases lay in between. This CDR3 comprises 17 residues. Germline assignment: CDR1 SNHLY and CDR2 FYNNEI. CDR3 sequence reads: CASSAFGAETSTDTQYF. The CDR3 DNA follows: TGTGCCAGCAGCGCCTTCGGGGCAGAAACTAGCACAGATACGCAGTATTTT.

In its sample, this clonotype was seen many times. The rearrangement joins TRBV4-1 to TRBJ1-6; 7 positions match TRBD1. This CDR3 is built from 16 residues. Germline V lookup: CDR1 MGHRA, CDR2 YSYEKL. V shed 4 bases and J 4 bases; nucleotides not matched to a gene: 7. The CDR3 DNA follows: TGCGCCAGCAGCCCCGGGACAGCGTATTATAATTCACCCCTCCACTTT. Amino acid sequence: CASSPGTAYYNSPLHF.

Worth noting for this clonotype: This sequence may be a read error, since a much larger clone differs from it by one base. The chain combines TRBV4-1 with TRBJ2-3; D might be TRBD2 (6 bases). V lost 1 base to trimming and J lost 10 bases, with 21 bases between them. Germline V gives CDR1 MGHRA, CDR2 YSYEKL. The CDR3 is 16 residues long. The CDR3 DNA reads TGCGCCAGCAGCCAAGGGTCGCTTGGCGGGACCCGACCGCAGTATTTT. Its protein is CASSQGSLGGTRPQYF.

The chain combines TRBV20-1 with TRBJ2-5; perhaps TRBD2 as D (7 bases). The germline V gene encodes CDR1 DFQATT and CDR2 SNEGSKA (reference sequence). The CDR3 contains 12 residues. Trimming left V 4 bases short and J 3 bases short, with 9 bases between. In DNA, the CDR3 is TGCAGTGCTAAGGGGGGGGAAGAGACCCAGTACTTC. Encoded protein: CSAKGGEETQYF.

In nucleotides, the CDR3 is TGTGCCAGCAGCCCCGGACTAGCGCCTACCTACGAGCAGTACTTC. This codes for CASSPGLAPTYEQYF. The chain employs TRBV7-2 and TRBJ2-7; 9 nucleotides agree with TRBD2. V dropped 5 bases and J dropped 2; count of bases not matched to a gene: 7. This CDR3 has 15 residues. The germline gives CDR1 SGHTA, CDR2 FQGNSA.

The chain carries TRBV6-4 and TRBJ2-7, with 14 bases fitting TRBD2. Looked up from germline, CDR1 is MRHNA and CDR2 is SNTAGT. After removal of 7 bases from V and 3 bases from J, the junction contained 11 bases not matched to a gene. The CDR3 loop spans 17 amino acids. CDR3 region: CASILYGTSGSYYEQYF. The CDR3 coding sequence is TGTGCCAGCATCCTCTACGGGACTAGCGGGAGCTACTACGAGCAGTACTTC.

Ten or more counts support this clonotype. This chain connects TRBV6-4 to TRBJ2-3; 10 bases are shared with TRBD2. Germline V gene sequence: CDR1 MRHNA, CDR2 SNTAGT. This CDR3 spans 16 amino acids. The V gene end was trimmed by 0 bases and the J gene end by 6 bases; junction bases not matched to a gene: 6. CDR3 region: CASSDSGSGGADTQYF. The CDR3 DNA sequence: TGTGCCAGCAGTGACTCTGGGAGCGGGGGGGCCGATACGCAGTATTTT.

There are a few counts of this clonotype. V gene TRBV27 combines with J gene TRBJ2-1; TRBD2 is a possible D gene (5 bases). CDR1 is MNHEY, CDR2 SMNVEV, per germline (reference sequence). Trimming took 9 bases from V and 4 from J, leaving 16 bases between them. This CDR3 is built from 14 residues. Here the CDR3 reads CASIRESGYNEQFF. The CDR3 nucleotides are TGTGCCAGTATAAGGGAGTCAGGATACAATGAGCAGTTCTTC.

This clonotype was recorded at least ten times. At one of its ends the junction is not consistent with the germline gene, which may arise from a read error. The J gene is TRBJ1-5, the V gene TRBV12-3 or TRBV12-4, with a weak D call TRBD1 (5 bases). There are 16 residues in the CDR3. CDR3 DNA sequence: TGTGCCAACAGTTTACCCTGGGGGGAGGGAAATCAGCCCCAGCATTTT. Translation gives CANSLPWGEGNQPQHF.

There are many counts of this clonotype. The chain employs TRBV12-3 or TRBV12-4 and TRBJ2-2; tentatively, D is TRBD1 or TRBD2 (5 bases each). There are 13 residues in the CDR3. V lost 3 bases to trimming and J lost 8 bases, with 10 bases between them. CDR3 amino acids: CASSLGLAGELFF. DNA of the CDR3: TGTGCCAGCAGTTTGGGGCTAGCTGGGGAGCTGTTTTTT.

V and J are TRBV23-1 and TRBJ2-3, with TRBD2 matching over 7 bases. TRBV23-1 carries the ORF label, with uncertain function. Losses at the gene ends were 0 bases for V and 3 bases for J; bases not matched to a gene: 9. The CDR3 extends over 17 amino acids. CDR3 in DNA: TGCGCCAGCAGTCAATCTAGCGGGCGTGGGTGTACAGATACGCAGTATTTT. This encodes CASSQSSGRGCTDTQYF.

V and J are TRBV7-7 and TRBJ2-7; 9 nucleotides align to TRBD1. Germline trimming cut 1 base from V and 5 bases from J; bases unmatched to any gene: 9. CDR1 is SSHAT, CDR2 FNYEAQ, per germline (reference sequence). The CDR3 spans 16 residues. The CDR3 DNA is TGTGCCAGCAGCTTAGGTCCGGACAGGGGAGTGAACGAGCAGTACTTC. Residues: CASSLGPDRGVNEQYF.

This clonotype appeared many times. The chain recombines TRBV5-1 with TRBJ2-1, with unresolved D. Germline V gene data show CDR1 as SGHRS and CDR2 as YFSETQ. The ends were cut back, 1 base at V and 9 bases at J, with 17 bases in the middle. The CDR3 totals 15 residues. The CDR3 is CASSLRLEDLSEQFF. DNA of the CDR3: TGCGCCAGCAGCTTGAGGCTAGAAGACCTCAGTGAGCAGTTCTTC.

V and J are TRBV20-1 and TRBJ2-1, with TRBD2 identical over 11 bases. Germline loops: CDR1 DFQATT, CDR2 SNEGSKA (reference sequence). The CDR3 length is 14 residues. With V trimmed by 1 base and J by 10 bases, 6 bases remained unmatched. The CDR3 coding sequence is TGCAGTGCTAGAGTGGGACTAGCGGTACGAGAGCAGTTCTTC. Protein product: CSARVGLAVREQFF.

The CDR3 DNA reads TGTGCCAGCAGTGTAAACGTAGCGGGAGGGCCTCATACGCAGTATTTT. Translation: CASSVNVAGGPHTQYF. This chain links TRBV2 with TRBJ2-3; 11 nucleotides agree with TRBD2. The CDR3 sequence is 16 residues long. Germline assignment: CDR1 SNHLY and CDR2 FYNNEI. V trimming: 4 bases; J trimming: 7 bases; junction bases outside the gene matches: 10.

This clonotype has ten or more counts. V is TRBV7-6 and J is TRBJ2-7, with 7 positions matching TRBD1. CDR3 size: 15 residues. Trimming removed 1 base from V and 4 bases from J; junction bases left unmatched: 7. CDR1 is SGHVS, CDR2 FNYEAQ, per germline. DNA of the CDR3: TGTGCCAGCAGCTTAGTTGGGGACAGATTTTACGAGCAGTACGTC. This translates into CASSLVGDRFYEQYV.

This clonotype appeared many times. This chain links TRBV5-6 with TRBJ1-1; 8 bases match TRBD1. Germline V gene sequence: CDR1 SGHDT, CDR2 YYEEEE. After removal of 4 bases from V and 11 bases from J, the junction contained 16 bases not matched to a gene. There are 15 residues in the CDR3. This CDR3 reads CASSHQTQGAWGAFF. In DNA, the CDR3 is TGTGCCAGCAGCCATCAGACCCAGGGGGCGTGGGGGGCTTTCTTT.

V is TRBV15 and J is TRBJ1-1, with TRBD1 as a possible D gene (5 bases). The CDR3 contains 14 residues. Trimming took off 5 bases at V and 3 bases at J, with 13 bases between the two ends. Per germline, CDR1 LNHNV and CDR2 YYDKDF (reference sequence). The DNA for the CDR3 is TGTGCCACCAGCGCCGGGACCCTTTACACTGAAGCTTTCTTT. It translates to CATSAGTLYTEAFF.